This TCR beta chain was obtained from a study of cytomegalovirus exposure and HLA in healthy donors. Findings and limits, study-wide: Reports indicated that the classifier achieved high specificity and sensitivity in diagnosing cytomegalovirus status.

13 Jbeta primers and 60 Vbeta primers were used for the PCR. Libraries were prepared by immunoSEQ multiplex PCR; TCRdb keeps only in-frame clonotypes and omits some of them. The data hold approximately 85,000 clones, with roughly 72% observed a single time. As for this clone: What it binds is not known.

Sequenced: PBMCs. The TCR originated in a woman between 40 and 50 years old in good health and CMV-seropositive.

CDR3 sequence: CASSQGLARDTQYF. Here the CDR3 DNA reads TGTGCCAGCAGTCAGGGACTAGCAAGGGATACGCAGTATTTT. The rearrangement uses TRBV27 and TRBJ2-3, with 9 positions matching TRBD2. This CDR3 has 14 amino acids. Per germline, CDR1 MNHEY and CDR2 SMNVEV (reference sequence). Unmatched junction bases numbered 6, after V lost 5 bases and J lost 6 bases.